A single T cell receptor (beta chain) is shown here with its context. This record comes from a study of blood T cell repertoires in COVID-19. V lost 7 bases, J lost 7 bases, and 5 bases stayed unmatched. The CDR3 covers 13 residues. Methods used by the authors: Amplifying reference gene primers gave estimates of nucleated cell counts. The repertoire was sequenced with immunoSEQ multiplex PCR; TCRdb's copy has only in-frame clones and lacks some. V and J calls and clone size follow that table, whereas D and trimming were derived from the DNA. In the table there are 200,000 or so clones, 86% of which are singletons.

The chain links TRBV12-3 or TRBV12-4 to TRBJ2-1; 9 bases agree with TRBD2. Sequenced sample: PBMCs or T cells enriched from blood (not recorded which). This TCR came from a woman between 40 and 50 years old with acute COVID-19. Here the CDR3 reads CASTLAGLNEQFF. In nucleotides, the CDR3 is TGTGCCAGCACACTAGCGGGCCTGAATGAGCAGTTCTTC.